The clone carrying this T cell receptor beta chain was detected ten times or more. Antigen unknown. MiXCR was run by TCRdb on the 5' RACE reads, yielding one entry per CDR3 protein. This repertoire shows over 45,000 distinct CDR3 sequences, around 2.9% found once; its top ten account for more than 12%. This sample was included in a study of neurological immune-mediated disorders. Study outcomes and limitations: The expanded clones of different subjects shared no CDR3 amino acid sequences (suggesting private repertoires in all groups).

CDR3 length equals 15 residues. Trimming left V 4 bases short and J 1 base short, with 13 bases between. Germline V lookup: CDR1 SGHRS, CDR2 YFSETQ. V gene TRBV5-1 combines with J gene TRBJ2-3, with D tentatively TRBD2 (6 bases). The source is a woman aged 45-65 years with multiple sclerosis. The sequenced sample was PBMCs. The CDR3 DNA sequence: TGCGCCAGCAGCCAAGCGGGCCAACGCACAGATACGCAGTATTTT. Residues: CASSQAGQRTDTQYF.